Listed below are T cell receptor beta chains from one sample, sequenced in a study of regulatory T cells. The table came from immunoSEQ multiplex PCR; TCRdb's copy has only in-frame clones and leaves some out. The data contain 20,000 or so clones, roughly 93% of them seen just once; the ten biggest clones take up around 3.3%. The specimen was CD8+ T cells sorted from blood. The receptors shown here come from a child aged 2-15 years with CD3G deficiency. The CDR3 runs from the conserved cysteine through the conserved F or W. The D gene is left open where the match is weak. The size field is filled for only some rows; it gives once, few, many or a size class.

TRBD2	TRBV7-9	TRBJ2-1	NA	TGTGCCAGCAGCCCTGGACTAGCGGGTTTCAATGAGCAGTTCTTC	CASSPGLAGFNEQFF
TRBD1	TRBV6-1	TRBJ2-7	once	TGTGCCAGCAGTGGGACAGGGGTACGCGAGCAGTACTTC	CASSGTGVREQYF
NA	TRBV7-9	TRBJ2-1	NA	TGTGCCAGCACGTCTACTACCGCCTACAATGAGCAGTTCTTC	CASTSTTAYNEQFF
TRBD2	TRBV6-1	TRBJ2-7	NA	TGTGCCAGCAGTGCGGGACTAGGTCGGTCCTACGAGCAGTACTTC	CASSAGLGRSYEQYF
NA	TRBV6-1	TRBJ2-7	NA	TGTGCCAGCAGTGAAGCGAATGCTGCGAGGTGGCCCTACGAGCAGTACTTC	CASSEANAARWPYEQYF
NA	TRBV28	TRBJ1-2	NA	TGTGCCAGCAGTTTATGGGCCACTACTGGGATTAGCGGCTACACCTTC	CASSLWATTGISGYTF
TRBD1	TRBV7-6	TRBJ2-7	NA	TGTGCCAGCAGCTTAGACAGGGGTAGCGAGCAGTACTTC	CASSLDRGSEQYF
NA	TRBV28	TRBJ2-7	NA	TGTGCCAGCAGTGGGGGGTACCATTCCTACGAGCAGTACTTC	CASSGGYHSYEQYF
NA	TRBV9	TRBJ2-1	NA	TGTGCCAGCAGCGTAGGCGGCCAAGTGGGGAATGAGCAGTTCTTC	CASSVGGQVGNEQFF
NA	TRBV27	TRBJ2-2	NA	TGTGCCAGCAGTCCTTCCGTTTCCGGGGAGCTGTTTTTT	CASSPSVSGELFF
NA	TRBV5-5	TRBJ2-1	NA	TGTGCCAGCAGCTTGACCTACTACAATGAGCAGTTCTTC	CASSLTYYNEQFF
TRBD2	TRBV19	TRBJ2-1	once	TGTGCCAGTAGTCTCCGGACTAGTGATAGACACAATGAGCAGTTCTTC	CASSLRTSDRHNEQFF
NA	TRBV6-1	TRBJ1-2	NA	TGTGCCAGCAGTGAAGAGATCGGAGGGGGAGCCTATGGCTACACCTTC	CASSEEIGGGAYGYTF
NA	TRBV30	TRBJ2-5	NA	TGTGCCTGGAGTGTAAGGGCCGCAAGACGAGAGACCCAGTACTTC	CAWSVRAARRETQYF
NA	TRBV27	TRBJ2-2	NA	TGTGCCAGCAGTTTAGGGGCAGCCACCGGGGAGCTGTTTTTT	CASSLGAATGELFF
TRBD1	TRBV6-1	TRBJ1-4	NA	TGTGCCAGCAGTTGGACAGGGGGTTTGGAAAAACTGTTTTTT	CASSWTGGLEKLFF
NA	TRBV28	TRBJ2-3	NA	TGTGCCAGCAGTTTGGGAGGGGACAGAAGCACAGATACGCAGTATTTT	CASSLGGDRSTDTQYF
TRBD2	TRBV19	TRBJ2-7	NA	TGTGCCAGTAGTAAGACAGGACTAGCGGGAGACGAGCAGTACTTC	CASSKTGLAGDEQYF
TRBD2	TRBV7-9	TRBJ2-7	NA	TGTGCCAGCAGCTTGGGGCTAGCGGGAGAGTCTTTCCCCTACGAGCAGTACTTC	CASSLGLAGESFPYEQYF
TRBD2	TRBV6-5	TRBJ2-7	NA	TGTGCCAGCAGATACCGGGGACTAGCGGACTACGAGCAGTACTTC	CASRYRGLADYEQYF
NA	TRBV28	TRBJ2-1	NA	TGTGCCAGCAGGGGGGGCTACAATGAGCAGTTCTTC	CASRGGYNEQFF
NA	TRBV7-8	TRBJ2-5	NA	TGTGCCAGCAGCTCCCTTCGGACTTCGATAGGGGAGACCCAGTACTTC	CASSSLRTSIGETQYF
TRBD2	TRBV28	TRBJ2-7	NA	TGTGCCAGCAGTTTTAACAGGGCCGGGACTAGCGGGAGCTCCTACGAGCAGTACTTC	CASSFNRAGTSGSSYEQYF
NA	TRBV28	TRBJ1-5	NA	TGTGCCAGCAGTTTAAGTGATCAGCCCCAGCATTTT	CASSLSDQPQHF
TRBD2	TRBV27	TRBJ2-1	NA	TGTGCCAGCAGTTTATCGGGCGGGAGTACTCGGGAGCAGTTCTTC	CASSLSGGSTREQFF
NA	TRBV6-7	TRBJ1-6	NA	TGTGCCAGCCAGGTCCCTGATTCACCCCTCCACTTT	CASQVPDSPLHF
TRBD1	TRBV5-1	TRBJ1-6	NA	TGCGCCAGCAGCTCCGGGACAGGGGGAAATTCACCCCTCCACTTT	CASSSGTGGNSPLHF
NA	TRBV6-6	TRBJ1-4	NA	TGTGCCAGCAGTTACCTCATGGGGGAAAAACTGTTTTTT	CASSYLMGEKLFF
NA	TRBV6-1	TRBJ1-5	NA	TGTGCCAGCAGTGAGACCTCCGGGAGCAATCAGCCCCAGCATTTT	CASSETSGSNQPQHF
TRBD1	TRBV28	TRBJ1-5	NA	TGTGCCAGCAGTTTGTGGGACAGAGAACAGCCCCAGCATTTT	CASSLWDREQPQHF
TRBD2	TRBV6-1	TRBJ2-1	NA	TGTGCCAGCAGCCCAGGGGGTAGCGGGAGCAATGAGCAGTTCTTC	CASSPGGSGSNEQFF
NA	TRBV12-1	TRBJ2-1	NA	TGTGCCAGCAGCTTATACAGCGGGAGAGTTGGCAATGAGCAGTTCTTC	CASSLYSGRVGNEQFF
NA	TRBV27	TRBJ2-7	NA	TGTGCCAGCAGTTACGGACCCTCCTACGAGCAGTACTTC	CASSYGPSYEQYF
TRBD1	TRBV6-1	TRBJ2-6	NA	TGTGCCAGCAGTGAAGCGAGGGCCGGGACAGGGGGCGGTGGGGCCAACGTCCTGACTTTC	CASSEARAGTGGGGANVLTF
TRBD2	TRBV19	TRBJ2-2	NA	TGTGCCAGTAGTATAGGTCCCCTGACTAGCGGGAGGGCCGACACCGGGGAGCTGTTTTTT	CASSIGPLTSGRADTGELFF
NA	TRBV6-1	TRBJ2-7	NA	TGTGCCAGCAGTGAATTGGATGGGGCCTACGAGCAGTACTTC	CASSELDGAYEQYF
TRBD2	TRBV28	TRBJ2-1	NA	TGTGCCAGCAGTTTAAAGGCTAGCGGATACAATGAGCAGTTCTTC	CASSLKASGYNEQFF